Shown below are 16 T cell receptor beta chains from a single sample sequenced in a study of tumor-infiltrating lymphocytes in localized non-small cell lung cancer (dated by TCRdb to the early 2020s). Library construction relied on the immunoSEQ multiplex PCR assay. TCRdb obtained this table from immuneACCESS and retained in-frame rearrangements with V and J assigned. These tables miss some clones; where compared with another copy, unresolved V genes account for less than half of the shortfall, and the remainder is unexplained. The table for this sample lists roughly 12,000 clones; about 75% of them were counted only once. About a sixth of the sample goes to the ten largest clones. Sequenced: uninvolved lung tissue not adjacent to the tumor. These receptors were obtained from a human donor with non-small cell lung cancer.

V usage is TRBV5-1 and J usage is TRBJ1-2; D might be TRBD1 (6 bases). The CDR3 has 12 amino acids. Germline V gene data show CDR1 as SGHRS and CDR2 as YFSETQ. Trimming took 2 bases from V and 8 from J, leaving 10 bases between them. DNA for the CDR3: TGCGCCAGCAGCTTATCAGGGGCGGGCTACACCTTC. This encodes CASSLSGAGYTF.

This chain joins TRBV7-3 and TRBJ2-3; weak D call: TRBD1 (6 bases). The CDR3 totals 19 residues. V was trimmed by 0 bases and J by 9 bases, leaving 28 bases between them. The germline V gene has CDR1 SGHTA and CDR2 FQGTGA. Here the CDR3 DNA reads TGTGCCAGCAGCTTAACGGGGCAGTCGCAATCCCCCACACAGGGAACGCAGTATTTT. Amino acids: CASSLTGQSQSPTQGTQYF.

This clone was picked up a small number of times. The chain uses TRBV10-3 and TRBJ1-1; TRBD1 might be the D (6 bases). This CDR3 is 16 amino acids long. CDR1 and CDR2 (germline): ENHRY, SYGVKD. V gave up 10 bases and J gave up 1 base, with 22 bases separating them. In nucleotides, the CDR3 is TGTGCCACGCAACCTCTCCGGGGGGGGCGGAACACTGAAGCTTTCTTT. Encoded protein: CATQPLRGGRNTEAFF.

The V and J genes are TRBV28 and TRBJ2-7; TRBD2 might be the D (5 bases). Germline CDR1 is MDHEN and CDR2 is SYDVKM. Trimming cost V 6 bases and J 4 bases, with 7 bases left between them. This CDR3 has 11 amino acids. The chain's CDR3 is CASSRGYEQYF. CDR3 bases: TGTGCCAGCAGCCGAGGGTACGAGCAGTACTTC.

The gene calls are TRBV6-6 and TRBJ1-5, with 7 bases lining up with TRBD1. The CDR3 covers 14 residues. V lost 7 bases and J lost 6; bases outside the gene matches: 9. The germline gives CDR1 MNHNY, CDR2 SVGAGI (reference sequence). The CDR3 loop reads CASIQQGSGQPQHF. The DNA of the CDR3 is TGTGCCAGCATCCAACAGGGGTCGGGTCAGCCCCAGCATTTT.

The gene calls are TRBV4-2 and TRBJ1-6, with 10 bases aligning to TRBD1. The CDR3 runs 15 residues. The germline V gene encodes CDR1 LGHNA and CDR2 YNFKEQ. The trim removed 0 bases at V and 14 bases at J, leaving 7 bases unmatched. CDR3: CASSQDRGQGLTLHF. As DNA, the CDR3 is TGTGCCAGCAGCCAAGATAGGGGACAGGGGTTGACCCTCCACTTT.

This chain uses TRBV5-1 with TRBJ1-5, with 7 bases lining up with TRBD1. The CDR3 covers 15 residues. V lost 0 bases, J lost 3 bases, and 3 bases stayed unmatched. Looked up from germline, CDR1 is SGHRS and CDR2 is YFSETQ. The CDR3 DNA is TGCGCCAGCAGCTTGGGGACAGGCCCCAATCAGCCCCAGCATTTT. Translation: CASSLGTGPNQPQHF.

This sequence joins TRBV27 and TRBJ1-2; D gene uncertain. Trimming shortened V by 4 bases and J by 4 bases, and 13 bases separated the two germline ends. Germline loops: CDR1 MNHEY, CDR2 SMNVEV (reference sequence). This CDR3 region has 14 residues. The CDR3 reads CASSSLAVPYGYTF. The CDR3 DNA is TGTGCCAGCAGTTCGCTCGCGGTCCCCTATGGCTACACCTTC.

The chain employs TRBV28 and TRBJ2-1, with D perhaps matching TRBD2 (6 bases). The germline V gene encodes CDR1 MDHEN and CDR2 SYDVKM. The CDR3 totals 15 residues. The V end lost 5 bases, the J end lost 5 bases, and 16 bases lay between the germline ends. The CDR3: CASSPRLGMNNEQFF. As DNA, the CDR3 is TGTGCCAGCAGTCCTCGACTAGGCATGAACAATGAGCAGTTCTTC.

The chain carries TRBV5-1 and TRBJ2-3; D call uncertain. This CDR3 has 14 amino acids. In germline, CDR1 is SGHRS, CDR2 YFSETQ. Trimming pared 4 bases from V and 3 bases from J, leaving 12 bases between. The CDR3 nucleotides are TGCGCCAGCAGCCCCCTAGGTGGAACAGATACGCAGTATTTT. Translated: CASSPLGGTDTQYF.

A word on this clone: Other DNA sequences in this sample translate to the same CDR3. The chain uses TRBV19 and TRBJ2-7, with 7 positions matching TRBD1. CDR1 and CDR2 (germline): LNHDA, SQIVND (reference sequence). The junction had 7 bases not matched to a gene; V was cut back by 6 bases and J by 2 bases. The length of the CDR3 is 14 residues. The CDR3 DNA reads TGTGCCAGTAGAGTGACAGGGACGGCCTACGAGCAGTACTTC. The encoded protein is CASRVTGTAYEQYF.

The J gene is TRBJ2-7, the V gene TRBV5-1, with TRBD1 as a possible D gene (7 bases). With 4 bases removed from V and 3 bases from J, the gap between germline ends came to 17 bases. The CDR3 is 15 amino acids. Germline V gene data show CDR1 as SGHRS and CDR2 as YFSETQ. The CDR3 sequence is CASSLAGQKIYEQYF. In nucleotides, the CDR3 is TGCGCCAGCAGCCTCGCGGGACAGAAAATCTACGAGCAGTACTTC.

The chain combines TRBV30 with TRBJ1-5; perhaps TRBD1 as D (5 bases). Germline loops: CDR1 GTSNPN, CDR2 SVGIG (reference sequence). The CDR3 extends over 14 amino acids. V was trimmed by 3 bases and J by 0 bases, leaving 9 bases between them. The CDR3 region has the DNA TGTGCCTGGAGACAGGACTATAGCAATCAGCCCCAGCATTTT. It codes for CAWRQDYSNQPQHF. The whole variable domain, remainder taken from reference TRBV30 and TRBJ1-5, is SQTIHQWPATLVQPVGSPLSLECTVEGTSNPNLYWYRQAAGRGLQLLFYSVGIGQISSEVPQNLSASRPQDRQFILSSKKLLLSDSGFYLCAWRQDYSNQPQHFGDGTRLSIL.

The J gene is TRBJ2-7, the V gene TRBV4-2; tentative D call: TRBD2 (5 bases). The CDR3 loop spans 11 amino acids. CDR1 is LGHNA and CDR2 is YNFKEQ in the germline V gene. Trimming left V 6 bases short and J 6 bases short, with 9 bases between. The CDR3 bases are TGTGCCAGCAGTGATCGGGGCGAGCAGTACTTC. Translating it yields CASSDRGEQYF.

This clone appeared a single time. V gene TRBV6-6 combines with J gene TRBJ1-2, with no clear D. This CDR3 contains 14 residues. V gave up 5 bases and J gave up 7 bases, with 17 bases separating them. Per the germline V gene, CDR1 is MNHNY and CDR2 is SVGAGI (reference sequence). Written as DNA, the CDR3 is TGTGCCAGCAGTACTACTAGTAGTGGCTTTGGCTACACCTTC. Translated, it gives CASSTTSSGFGYTF.

The chain combines TRBV10-3 with TRBJ2-1; 7 bases align to TRBD2. Germline assignment: CDR1 ENHRY and CDR2 SYGVKD. This CDR3 has 16 residues. Germline trimming cut 3 bases from V and 2 bases from J; bases unmatched to any gene: 7. CDR3 coding DNA: TGTGCCATCAGTGATACTAGCGAGCTTACCTACAATGAGCAGTTCTTC. Translation gives CAISDTSELTYNEQFF.